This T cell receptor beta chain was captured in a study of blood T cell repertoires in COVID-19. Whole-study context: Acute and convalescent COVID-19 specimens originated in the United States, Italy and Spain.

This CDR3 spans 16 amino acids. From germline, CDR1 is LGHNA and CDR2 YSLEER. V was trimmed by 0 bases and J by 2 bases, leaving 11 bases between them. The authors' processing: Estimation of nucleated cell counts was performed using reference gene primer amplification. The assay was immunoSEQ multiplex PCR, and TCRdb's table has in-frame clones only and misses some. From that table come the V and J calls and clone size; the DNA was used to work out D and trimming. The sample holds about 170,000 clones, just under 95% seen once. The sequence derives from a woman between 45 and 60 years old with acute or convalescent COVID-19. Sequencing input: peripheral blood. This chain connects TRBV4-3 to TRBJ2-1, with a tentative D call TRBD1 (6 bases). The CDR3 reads CASSQDGKGAYNEQFF. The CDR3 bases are TGCGCCAGCAGCCAAGATGGTAAGGGGGCCTACAATGAGCAGTTCTTC.